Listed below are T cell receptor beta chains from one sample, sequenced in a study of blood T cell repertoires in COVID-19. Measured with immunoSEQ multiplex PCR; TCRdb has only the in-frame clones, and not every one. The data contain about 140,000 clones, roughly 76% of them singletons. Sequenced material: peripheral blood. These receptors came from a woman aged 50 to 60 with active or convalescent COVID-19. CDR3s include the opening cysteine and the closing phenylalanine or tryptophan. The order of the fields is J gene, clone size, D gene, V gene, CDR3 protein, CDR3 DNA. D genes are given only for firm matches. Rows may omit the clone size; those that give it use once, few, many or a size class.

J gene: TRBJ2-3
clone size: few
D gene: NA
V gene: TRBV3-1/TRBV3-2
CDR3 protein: CASSQGTSTDTQYF
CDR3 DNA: TGTGCCAGCAGCCAAGGGACTAGCACAGATACGCAGTATTTT

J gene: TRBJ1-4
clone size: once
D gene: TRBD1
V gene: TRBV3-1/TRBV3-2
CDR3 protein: CASSPGTVIQGKLFF
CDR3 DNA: TGTGCCAGCAGCCCCGGGACAGTGATACAGGGGAAACTGTTTTTT

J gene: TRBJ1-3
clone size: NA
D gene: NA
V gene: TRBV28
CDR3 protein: CASISSQGNTIYF
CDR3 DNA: TGTGCCAGCATTTCTTCCCAGGGAAACACCATATATTTT

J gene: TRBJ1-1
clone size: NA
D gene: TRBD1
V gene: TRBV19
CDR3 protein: CASRSGTGGFMNTEAFF
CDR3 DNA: TGTGCCAGTAGGTCCGGGACAGGGGGATTCATGAACACTGAAGCTTTCTTT

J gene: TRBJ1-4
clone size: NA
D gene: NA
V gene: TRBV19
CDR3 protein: CATLLQEIREKLFF
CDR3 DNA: TGTGCCACCCTTCTACAGGAGATCAGAGAAAAACTGTTTTTT

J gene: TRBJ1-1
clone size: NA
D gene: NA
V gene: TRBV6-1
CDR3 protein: CASSDWGEGTEAFF
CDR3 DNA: TGTGCCAGCAGTGATTGGGGGGAGGGCACTGAAGCTTTCTTT

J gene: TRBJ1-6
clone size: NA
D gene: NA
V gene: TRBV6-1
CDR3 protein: CASSEGRYNSPLHF
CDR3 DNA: TGTGCCAGCAGTGAAGGGAGATATAATTCACCCCTCCACTTT

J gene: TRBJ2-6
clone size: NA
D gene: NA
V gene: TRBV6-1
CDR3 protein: CASSDSGPRSGANVLTF
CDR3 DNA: TGTGCCAGCAGTGATTCGGGTCCCCGCTCTGGGGCCAACGTCCTGACTTTC

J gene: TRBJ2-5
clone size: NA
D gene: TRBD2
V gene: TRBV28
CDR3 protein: CASSSGLAGAETQYF
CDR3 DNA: TGTGCCAGCAGTAGCGGACTAGCGGGAGCTGAGACCCAGTACTTC

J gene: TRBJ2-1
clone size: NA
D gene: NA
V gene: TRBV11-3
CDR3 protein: CASSAQGGEQFF
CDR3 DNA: TGTGCCAGCAGCGCCCAGGGCGGCGAGCAGTTCTTC

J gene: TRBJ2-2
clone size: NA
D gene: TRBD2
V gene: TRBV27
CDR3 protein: CASSPTSGVTGELFF
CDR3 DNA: TGTGCCAGCAGCCCGACTAGCGGGGTTACCGGGGAGCTGTTTTTT

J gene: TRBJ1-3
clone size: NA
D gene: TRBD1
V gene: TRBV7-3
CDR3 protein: CASSLHLMGPGGRSLTNTIYF
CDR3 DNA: TGTGCCAGCAGCTTGCATTTAATGGGGCCAGGGGGCCGATCCTTAACAAACACCATATATTTT

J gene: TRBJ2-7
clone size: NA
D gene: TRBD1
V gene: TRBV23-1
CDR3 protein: CARSGQGSSYEQYF
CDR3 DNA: TGCGCCAGGTCCGGACAGGGGAGCTCCTACGAGCAGTACTTC

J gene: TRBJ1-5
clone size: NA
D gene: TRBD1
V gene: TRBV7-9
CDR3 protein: CASSPGQGQGGNQPQHF
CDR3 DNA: TGTGCCAGCAGCCCGGGACAGGGCCAAGGAGGCAATCAGCCCCAGCATTTT

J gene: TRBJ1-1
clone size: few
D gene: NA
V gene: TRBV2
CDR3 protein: CASSPPPLGQNTEAFF
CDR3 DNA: TGTGCCAGCAGTCCTCCTCCCCTCGGACAGAACACTGAAGCTTTCTTT

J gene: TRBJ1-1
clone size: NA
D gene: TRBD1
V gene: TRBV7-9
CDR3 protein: CASSLTGAMNTEAFF
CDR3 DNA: TGTGCCAGCAGCTTGACAGGGGCTATGAACACTGAAGCTTTCTTT

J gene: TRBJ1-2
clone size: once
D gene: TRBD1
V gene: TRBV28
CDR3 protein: CASSLRTGGDGYTF
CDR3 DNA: TGTGCCAGCAGTTTGAGGACAGGGGGAGATGGCTACACCTTC

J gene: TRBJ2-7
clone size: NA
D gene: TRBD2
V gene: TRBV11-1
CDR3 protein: CASSLGGLANEQYF
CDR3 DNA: TGTGCCAGCAGCTTAGGCGGACTAGCCAACGAGCAGTACTTC

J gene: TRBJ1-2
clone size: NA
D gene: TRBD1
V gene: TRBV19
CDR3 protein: CASSPSSGQGIYGYTF
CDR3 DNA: TGTGCCAGTAGTCCTTCTTCGGGACAGGGAATCTATGGCTACACCTTC

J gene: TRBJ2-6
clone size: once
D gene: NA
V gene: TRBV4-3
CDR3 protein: CASSQEDSSGANVLTF
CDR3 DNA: TGCGCCAGCAGCCAAGAGGACAGCTCTGGGGCCAACGTCCTGACTTTC

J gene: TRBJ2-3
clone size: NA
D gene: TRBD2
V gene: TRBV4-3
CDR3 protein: CASSQGGGRTDTQYF
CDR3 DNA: TGCGCCAGCAGCCAAGGGGGGGGACGCACAGATACGCAGTATTTT

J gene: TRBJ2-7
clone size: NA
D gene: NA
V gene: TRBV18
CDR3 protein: CASSPPDRTAYEQYF
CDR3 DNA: TGTGCCAGCTCACCACCTGACAGGACCGCCTACGAGCAGTACTTC

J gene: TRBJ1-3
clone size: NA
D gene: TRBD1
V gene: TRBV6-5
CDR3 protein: CASTGTGRNTIYF
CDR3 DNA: TGTGCCAGCACCGGGACAGGGCGAAACACCATATATTTT

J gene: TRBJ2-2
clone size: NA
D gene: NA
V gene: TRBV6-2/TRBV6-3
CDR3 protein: CASSYSGGSNTGELFF
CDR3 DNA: TGTGCCAGCAGTTACTCGGGCGGGTCGAACACCGGGGAGCTGTTTTTT

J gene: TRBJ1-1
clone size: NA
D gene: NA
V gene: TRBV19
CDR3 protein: CASSIQANTEAFF
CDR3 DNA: TGTGCCAGTAGTATACAGGCGAACACTGAAGCTTTCTTT

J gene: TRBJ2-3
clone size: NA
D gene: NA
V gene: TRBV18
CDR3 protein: CASSEEQQRTDTQYF
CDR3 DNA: TGTGCCAGCTCAGAGGAGCAGCAGCGCACAGATACGCAGTATTTT

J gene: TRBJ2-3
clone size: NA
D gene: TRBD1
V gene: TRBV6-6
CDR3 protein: CASRQGTGAATDTQYF
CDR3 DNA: TGTGCCAGCAGGCAGGGGACAGGGGCCGCCACAGATACGCAGTATTTT

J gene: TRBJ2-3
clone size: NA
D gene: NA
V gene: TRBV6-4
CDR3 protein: CASSREGGKDTQYF
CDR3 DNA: TGTGCCAGCAGCCGCGAGGGCGGAAAAGATACGCAGTATTTT

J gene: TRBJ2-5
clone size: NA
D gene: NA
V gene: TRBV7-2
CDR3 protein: CASSLAGVQETQYF
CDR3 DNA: TGTGCCAGCAGCTTAGCTGGAGTGCAAGAGACCCAGTACTTC

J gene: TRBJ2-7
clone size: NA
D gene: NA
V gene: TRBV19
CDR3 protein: CASSIWGAYEQYF
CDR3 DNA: TGTGCCAGTAGTATTTGGGGGGCCTACGAGCAGTACTTC

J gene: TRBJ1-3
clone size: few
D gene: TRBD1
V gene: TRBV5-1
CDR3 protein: CASSPRTGVRSGNTIYF
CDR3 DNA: TGCGCCAGCAGCCCCCGGACAGGGGTCAGATCTGGAAACACCATATATTTT

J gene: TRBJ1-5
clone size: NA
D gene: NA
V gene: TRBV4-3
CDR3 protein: CASSPVDRNQPQHF
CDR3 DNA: TGCGCCAGCAGCCCGGTTGACAGGAATCAGCCCCAGCATTTT

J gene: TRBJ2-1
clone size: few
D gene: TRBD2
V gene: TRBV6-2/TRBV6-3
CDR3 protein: CASSYSGGGWNEQFF
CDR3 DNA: TGTGCCAGCAGTTACTCGGGCGGGGGGTGGAATGAGCAGTTCTTC

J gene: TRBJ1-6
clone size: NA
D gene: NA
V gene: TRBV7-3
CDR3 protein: CASSASDSLNSPLHF
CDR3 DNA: TGTGCCAGCAGCGCCTCAGACAGTCTTAATTCACCCCTCCACTTT

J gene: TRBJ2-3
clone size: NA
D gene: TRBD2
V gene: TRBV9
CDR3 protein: CASSVRGSSDTQYF
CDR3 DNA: TGTGCCAGCAGCGTACGCGGGAGCTCAGATACGCAGTATTTT

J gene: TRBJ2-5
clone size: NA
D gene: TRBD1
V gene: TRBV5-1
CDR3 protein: CASSLGGTGKAQYF
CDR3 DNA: TGCGCCAGCAGCTTGGGAGGGACAGGGAAGGCCCAGTACTTC

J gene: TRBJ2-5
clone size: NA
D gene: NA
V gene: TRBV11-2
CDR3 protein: CASSLGQQETQYF
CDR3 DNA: TGTGCCAGCAGCTTAGGACAGCAAGAGACCCAGTACTTC

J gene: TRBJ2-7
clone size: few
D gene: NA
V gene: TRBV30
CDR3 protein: CAWTRGSYEQYF
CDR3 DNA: TGTGCCTGGACCCGGGGGAGTTACGAGCAGTACTTC

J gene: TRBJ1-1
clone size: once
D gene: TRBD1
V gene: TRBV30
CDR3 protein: CARRDRGTTEAFF
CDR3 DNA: TGTGCCCGCAGGGACAGGGGGACCACTGAAGCTTTCTTT

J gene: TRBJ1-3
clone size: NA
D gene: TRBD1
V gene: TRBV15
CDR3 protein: CATSSRQGGNTIYF
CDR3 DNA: TGTGCCACCAGCAGCAGACAGGGCGGAAACACCATATATTTT

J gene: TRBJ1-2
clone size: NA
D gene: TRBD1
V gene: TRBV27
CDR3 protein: CASSAWDRDYGYTF
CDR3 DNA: TGTGCCAGCAGTGCTTGGGACAGGGACTATGGCTACACCTTC

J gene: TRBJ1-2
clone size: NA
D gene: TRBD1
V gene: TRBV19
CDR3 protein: CASSVQGVQYGYTF
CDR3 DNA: TGTGCCAGTAGTGTCCAGGGGGTCCAGTATGGCTACACCTTC

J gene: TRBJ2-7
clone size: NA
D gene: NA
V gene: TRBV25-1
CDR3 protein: CASSRKGVDEQYF
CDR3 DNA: TGTGCCAGCAGCCGGAAGGGGGTGGATGAGCAGTACTTC

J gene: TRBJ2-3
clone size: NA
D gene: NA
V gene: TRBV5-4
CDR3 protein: CASSRGGTDTQYF
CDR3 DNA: TGTGCCAGCAGCCGTGGAGGCACAGATACGCAGTATTTT

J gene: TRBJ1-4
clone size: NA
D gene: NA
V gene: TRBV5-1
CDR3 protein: CASSPGVGTNEKLFF
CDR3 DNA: TGCGCCAGCAGCCCAGGGGTGGGCACTAATGAAAAACTGTTTTTT

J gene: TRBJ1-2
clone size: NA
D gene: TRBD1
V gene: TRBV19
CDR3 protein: CASDRQGYGYTF
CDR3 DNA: TGTGCCAGCGATCGACAGGGCTATGGCTACACCTTC

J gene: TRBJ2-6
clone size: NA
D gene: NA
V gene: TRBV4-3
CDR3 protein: CASSQDSPGAYSGANVLTF
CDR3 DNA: TGCGCCAGCAGCCAAGATTCGCCAGGGGCCTACTCTGGGGCCAACGTCCTGACTTTC

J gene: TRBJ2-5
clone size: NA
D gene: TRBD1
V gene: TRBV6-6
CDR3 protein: CASRGIGTGKETQYF
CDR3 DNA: TGTGCCAGCAGGGGAATTGGGACAGGGAAAGAGACCCAGTACTTC

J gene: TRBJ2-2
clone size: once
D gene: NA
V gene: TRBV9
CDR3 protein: CASSVAGQPNTGELFF
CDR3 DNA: TGTGCCAGCAGCGTAGCTGGGCAGCCTAACACCGGGGAGCTGTTTTTT

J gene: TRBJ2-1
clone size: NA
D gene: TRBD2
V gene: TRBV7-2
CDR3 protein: CASSSGLAHNEQFF
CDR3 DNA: TGTGCCAGCAGCTCGGGACTAGCCCACAATGAGCAGTTCTTC

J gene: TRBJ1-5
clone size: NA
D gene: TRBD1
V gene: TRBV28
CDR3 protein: CASSYMDRVRNQPQHF
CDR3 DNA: TGTGCCAGCAGCTACATGGACAGGGTCCGAAATCAGCCCCAGCATTTT

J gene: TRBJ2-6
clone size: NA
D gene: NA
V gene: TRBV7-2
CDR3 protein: CASSLTVVSGANVLTF
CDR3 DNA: TGTGCCAGCAGCTTAACAGTTGTTTCTGGGGCCAACGTCCTGACTTTC

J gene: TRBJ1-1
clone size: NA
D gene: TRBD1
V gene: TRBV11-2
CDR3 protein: CASSLGTGRGTEAFF
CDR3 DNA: TGTGCCAGCAGCTTAGGGACAGGCCGGGGCACTGAAGCTTTCTTT

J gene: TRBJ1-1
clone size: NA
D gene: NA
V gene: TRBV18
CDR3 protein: CASSPGWGGTNTEAFF
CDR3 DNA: TGTGCCAGCTCACCCGGTTGGGGAGGTACAAACACTGAAGCTTTCTTT

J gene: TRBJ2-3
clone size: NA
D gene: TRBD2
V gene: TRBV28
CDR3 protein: CASSLRLAGGDTQYF
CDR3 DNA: TGTGCCAGCAGTTTAAGGCTAGCGGGAGGAGATACGCAGTATTTT

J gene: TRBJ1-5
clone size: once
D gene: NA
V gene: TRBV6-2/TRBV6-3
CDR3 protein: CASSNRTYSNQPQHF
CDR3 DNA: TGTGCCAGCAGTAACAGGACCTATAGCAATCAGCCCCAGCATTTT

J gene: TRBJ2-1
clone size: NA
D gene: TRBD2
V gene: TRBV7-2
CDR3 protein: CASSLGLAGGAANEQFF
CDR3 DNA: TGTGCCAGCAGCTTAGGACTAGCGGGGGGTGCTGCGAATGAGCAGTTCTTC